Shown below are 17 T cell receptor beta chains from a single sample sequenced in a study of T cell responses to AZD1222 COVID-19 vaccine. The table came from immunoSEQ multiplex PCR; TCRdb's copy has only in-frame clones and leaves some out. Of around 140,000 clones detected, about 89% appear once; the ten largest clones hold around 4.9%. Sample: peripheral blood, taken on day 0 of AZD1222 vaccination. These receptors all come from an adult in good health.

The chain combines TRBV28 with TRBJ2-1; tentatively, D is TRBD2 (7 bases). V shed 10 bases and J shed 3 bases, with 19 bases lying between them. CDR3 length: 15 amino acids. CDR1 is MDHEN and CDR2 is SYDVKM in the germline V gene. The CDR3 nucleotides read TGTGCCACCTCCCGTCGGGGAGGGGGCTACAATGAGCAGTTCTTC. It is translated as CATSRRGGGYNEQFF.

This chain uses TRBV5-1 with TRBJ1-1, with 9 bases that match TRBD1. Germline CDR1 SGHRS, CDR2 YFSETQ. The V gene end was trimmed by 2 bases and the J gene end by 3 bases; junction bases not matched to a gene: 5. The CDR3 is 15 residues long. The CDR3 here is CASSFHRGLDTEAFF. The CDR3 DNA reads TGCGCCAGCAGCTTCCACAGGGGGCTCGACACTGAAGCTTTCTTT. Combining the CDR3 with reference TRBV5-1 and TRBJ1-1 gives the whole variable domain KAGVTQTPRYLIKTRGQQVTLSCSPISGHRSVSWYQQTPGQGLQFLFEYFSETQRNKGNFPGRFSGRQFSNSRSEMNVSTLELGDSALYLCASSFHRGLDTEAFFGQGTRLTVV.

The J gene is TRBJ2-1, the V gene TRBV4-1; D may be TRBD2 (6 bases). The CDR3 contains 16 residues. The V gene's germline CDR1 is MGHRA and CDR2 YSYEKL. Between the trimmed V and J ends, which lost 3 bases and 0 bases, there was a span of 12 bases. Here the CDR3 DNA reads TGCGCCAGCAGCCATCTAGCGAAGAGCTCCTACAATGAGCAGTTCTTC. Its protein product is CASSHLAKSSYNEQFF.

In this sample, this clone turned up a few times. V and J are TRBV29-1 and TRBJ1-3; a possible D gene is TRBD1 (5 bases). The V and J ends lost 5 bases and 0 bases respectively, with 8 bases between them. Germline V CDR1 and CDR2: SQVTM, ANQGSEA. The CDR3 consists of 13 residues. This CDR3 reads CSVWGSSGNTIYF. Here the CDR3 DNA reads TGCAGCGTTTGGGGCAGCTCTGGAAACACCATATATTTT.

The chain is built from TRBV24-1 and TRBJ1-5; a weak D match, TRBD1 (5 bases). Trimming left V 5 bases short and J 5 bases short, with 9 bases between. CDR3 length: 13 amino acids. In germline, CDR1 is KGHDR, CDR2 SFDVKD. CDR3 sequence reads: CATSVVGDQPQHF. CDR3 nucleotides: TGTGCCACCAGTGTTGTGGGGGATCAGCCCCAGCATTTT.

The genes are TRBV7-2 and TRBJ2-7, with TRBD2 matching over 7 bases. The germline V gene encodes CDR1 SGHTA and CDR2 FQGNSA. This CDR3 is 13 amino acids long. Trimming took 4 bases from V and 1 from J; bases not matched to a gene: 1. In DNA, the CDR3 is TGTGCCAGCAGCTGGGGGGGTTCCTACGAGCAGTACTTC. It translates to CASSWGGSYEQYF.

The rearrangement uses TRBV7-2 and TRBJ2-1; no clear D gene. This CDR3 spans 14 amino acids. V lost 4 bases to trimming and J lost 8 bases, with 15 bases between them. CDR1 is SGHTA and CDR2 is FQGNSA in the germline V gene. The CDR3 spells CASSSVVRQDEQFF. CDR3 nucleotide sequence: TGTGCCAGCAGCTCGGTCGTACGTCAGGATGAGCAGTTCTTC.

The gene calls are TRBV4-3 and TRBJ2-1; maybe TRBD2 (7 bases). V was cut by 3 bases and J by 8 bases, with 14 bases left in between. There are 14 residues in the CDR3. CDR1 and CDR2 from the germline V gene are LGHNA and YSLEER. This CDR3 is CASSQQGRADEQFF. CDR3 DNA sequence: TGCGCCAGCAGCCAGCAGGGGAGGGCGGATGAGCAGTTCTTC.

The rearrangement joins TRBV2 to TRBJ1-4; tentative D call: TRBD1 (5 bases). This CDR3 has 20 amino acids. Germline loops: CDR1 SNHLY, CDR2 FYNNEI. Deletions cut 6 bases from V and 1 base from J, with 27 bases between. CDR3 nucleotide sequence: TGTGCCAGCAGGGGAGGTCTGGGGCGCGAGGAGTGGGGAACTAATGAAAAACTGTTTTTT. Residues: CASRGGLGREEWGTNEKLFF.

The chain couples TRBV18 to TRBJ1-4; D gene uncertain. The CDR3 runs to 15 residues. The germline CDR1 and CDR2 sequences are KGHSH and LQKENI. The V and J ends lost 1 base and 0 bases respectively, with 6 bases between them. DNA for the CDR3: TGTGCCAGCTCACCACTAGGAGCAACTAATGAAAAACTGTTTTTT. Encoded protein: CASSPLGATNEKLFF. The full variable domain, its missing parts supplied by reference TRBV18 and TRBJ1-4, is NAGVMQNPRHLVRRRGQEARLRCSPMKGHSHVYWYRQLPEEGLKFMVYLQKENIIDESGMPKERFSAEFPKEGPSILRIQQVVRGDSAAYFCASSPLGATNEKLFFGSGTQLSVL.

The chain couples TRBV28 to TRBJ1-1; no clear D. The germline gives CDR1 MDHEN, CDR2 SYDVKM. This CDR3 comprises 15 residues. The V gene lost 1 base and the J gene lost 4 bases, with 13 bases spanning the gap. CDR3 sequence reads: CASSLLAVSSTEAFF. The CDR3 DNA reads TGTGCCAGCAGTTTATTGGCAGTCTCCAGCACTGAAGCTTTCTTT.

This chain connects TRBV11-2 to TRBJ2-1; 10 positions match TRBD2. V lost 5 bases and J lost 5; bases outside the gene matches: 9. CDR1 is SGHAT and CDR2 is FQNNGV in the germline V gene. The CDR3 contains 16 residues. CDR3 coding DNA: TGTGCCAGCAGCCGGGAGAGCGGGAGGGCCCACAATGAGCAGTTCTTC. This translates into CASSRESGRAHNEQFF.

The chain uses TRBV3-1 (or the pseudogene TRBV3-2) and TRBJ1-3; D is possibly TRBD1 (6 bases). The germline gives CDR1 LGHDT, CDR2 YNNKEL (reference sequence). V dropped 5 bases and J dropped 0 bases, with 11 bases sitting between them. The CDR3 covers 15 residues. The CDR3 protein is CASSRGGSSGNTIYF. The CDR3 DNA reads TGTGCCAGCAGCAGAGGGGGGAGCTCTGGAAACACCATATATTTT.

This clone was found once. The chain links TRBV11-2 to TRBJ1-6; D unresolved. The CDR3 sequence is 15 residues long. Between the trimmed V and J ends, which lost 0 bases and 10 bases, there was a span of 13 bases. Germline CDR1 SGHAT, CDR2 FQNNGV. The CDR3 region has the DNA TGTGCCAGCAGCTTAGATCCCTCCCCTATGTCACCCCTCCACTTT. Protein sequence: CASSLDPSPMSPLHF. Combining the CDR3 with reference TRBV11-2 and TRBJ1-6 gives the whole variable domain EAGVAQSPRYKIIEKRQSVAFWCNPISGHATLYWYQQILGQGPKLLIQFQNNGVVDDSQLPKDRFSAERLKGVDSTLKIQPAKLEDSAVYLCASSLDPSPMSPLHFGNGTRLTVT.

The chain links TRBV5-1 to TRBJ1-5; weak D call: TRBD1 (5 bases). V gave up 2 bases and J gave up 7 bases, with 13 bases separating them. Germline loops: CDR1 SGHRS, CDR2 YFSETQ. The CDR3 is 14 amino acids. The CDR3 nucleotides are TGCGCCAGCAGCTTTTCCGGGGGGGGACAGCCCCAGCATTTT. Its protein product is CASSFSGGGQPQHF.

The chain uses TRBV6-5 and TRBJ2-7; possibly TRBD1 for D (5 bases). The CDR3 extends over 14 amino acids. In germline, CDR1 is MNHEY, CDR2 SVGAGI. V was cut by 2 bases and J by 1 base, with 9 bases left in between. This chain's CDR3 is CASSYRAGSYEQYF. The CDR3, as DNA: TGTGCCAGCAGTTACCGGGCAGGGTCCTACGAGCAGTACTTC.

This clone was observed a few times. This sequence joins TRBV5-4 and TRBJ2-5; TRBD2 agrees at 8 bases. With V trimmed by 1 base and J by 3 bases, 8 bases remained unmatched. CDR1 and CDR2 from the germline V gene are SGHNT and YYREEE (reference sequence). CDR3 size: 16 residues. For the CDR3, the DNA is TGTGCCAGCAGCTTGCCCGGGACTAGACAAAAAGAGACCCAGTACTTC. This codes for CASSLPGTRQKETQYF.